This TCR beta chain came from a study of blood T cell repertoires in COVID-19. Study summary: The samples span acute and convalescent COVID-19 from the United States, Italy and Spain.

The method was immunoSEQ multiplex PCR; TCRdb's version includes in-frame clones alone and lacks a portion of them. Of roughly 280,000 clones in the sample, about 88% were seen once. The germline V gene has CDR1 KGHSH and CDR2 LQKENI. Trimming cost V 2 bases and J 8 bases, with 16 bases left between them. This CDR3 has 15 residues. Material: peripheral blood. This chain connects TRBV18 to TRBJ2-1, with D possibly being TRBD1 (6 bases). The TCR originated in a man aged 30 to 39 with active or convalescent COVID-19. The CDR3 spells CASSPEQGLLYEQFF. CDR3 bases: TGTGCCAGCTCACCAGAACAGGGTCTTTTGTATGAGCAGTTCTTC.